These 21 T cell receptor beta chains came from one sample sequenced in a study of T cells in Graves' hyperthyroidism and ophthalmopathy. TCR beta CDR3 regions were amplified from RNA transcripts. The study used the HTBI primer set for a first-round RT-PCR of the TCR CDR3. One entry per CDR3 protein, called by TCRdb with MiXCR from the multiplex PCR reads. Among about 400,000 distinct CDR3 sequences listed, around 16% were seen once. Sequences were obtained from blood. These TCRs come from a young woman with Graves' hyperthyroidism that later progressed to Graves' ophthalmopathy.

This clonotype was recorded many times. The chain recombines TRBV18 with TRBJ2-7; TRBD1 matches 7 bases. Germline CDR1 is KGHSH and CDR2 is LQKENI. J lost 2 bases, V lost 0 bases, and 1 base had no gene match. The CDR3 has 14 amino acids. The CDR3 bases are TGTGCCAGCTCACCACCGGGACAGCCCTACGAGCAGTACTTC. It yields the protein CASSPPGQPYEQYF.

This clonotype was recorded many times. V usage is TRBV2 and J usage is TRBJ2-1; 7 positions agree with TRBD2. This CDR3 is built from 16 residues. Trimming removed 0 bases from V and 9 bases from J; junction bases left unmatched: 11. Germline CDR1 and CDR2: SNHLY and FYNNEI. CDR3 bases: TGTGCCAGCAGTGAAGCGCGAGCGGGAAAATTCGGTGAGCAGTTCTTC. The encoded protein is CASSEARAGKFGEQFF.

This clonotype was picked up a small number of times. V and J are TRBV4-1 and TRBJ2-4; TRBD1 matches at 12 bases. CDR1 is MGHRA, CDR2 YSYEKL, per germline. The CDR3 length is 17 residues. The V gene end was trimmed by 1 base and the J gene end by 8 bases; junction bases not matched to a gene: 9. This CDR3 reads CASSQGRGTGGRDIQYF. DNA of the CDR3: TGCGCCAGCAGCCAAGGTCGAGGGACAGGGGGCAGGGACATTCAGTACTTC.

This clonotype was found a few times. The chain combines TRBV4-1 with TRBJ2-3, with TRBD2 identical over 10 bases. The CDR3 totals 17 residues. CDR1 is MGHRA, CDR2 YSYEKL, per germline. Trimming took 0 bases from V and 4 from J; bases not matched to a gene: 7. Here the CDR3 reads CASSQDGGLAFSDTQYF. CDR3 in DNA: TGCGCCAGCAGCCAAGATGGGGGACTAGCGTTTTCAGATACGCAGTATTTT.

There are a few counts of this clonotype. The genes are TRBV28 and TRBJ1-6; D perhaps matches TRBD1 (6 bases). The CDR3 loop spans 16 amino acids. Deletions cut 6 bases from V and 9 bases from J, with 21 bases between. Germline values: CDR1 MDHEN, CDR2 SYDVKM. CDR3 nucleotides: TGTGCCAGCAGAAGACCGGGGACAACGCGGCTTTCACCCCTCCACTTT. Protein sequence: CASRRPGTTRLSPLHF.

This clonotype has a count of ten or more. The CDR3 sequence is CASSPNAGDRRYFTEAFF. Written as DNA, the CDR3 is TGTGCCAGCAGTCCAAACGCCGGGGACAGGCGGTATTTCACTGAAGCTTTCTTT. This rearrangement joins TRBV27 to TRBJ1-1; 8 bases agree with TRBD1. The CDR3 totals 18 residues. Trimming took 5 bases from V and 4 from J; bases not matched to a gene: 18. The V gene's germline CDR1 is MNHEY and CDR2 SMNVEV (reference sequence).

Ten or more counts support this clonotype. The gene calls are TRBV18 and TRBJ2-5; D gene uncertain. The CDR3 runs to 14 residues. CDR1 is KGHSH and CDR2 is LQKENI in the germline V gene. Trimming pared 0 bases from V and 2 bases from J, leaving 7 bases between. DNA for the CDR3: TGTGCCAGCTCACCACCGGGCAGTCAAGAGACCCAGTACTTC. Residues: CASSPPGSQETQYF. The whole variable domain, remainder taken from reference TRBV18 and TRBJ2-5, is NAGVMQNPRHLVRRRGQEARLRCSPMKGHSHVYWYRQLPEEGLKFMVYLQKENIIDESGMPKERFSAEFPKEGPSILRIQQVVRGDSAAYFCASSPPGSQETQYFGPGTRLLVL.

CDR3 sequence: CASSHGTRGEQYF. CDR3 coding DNA: TGTGCCAGCAGCCACGGGACTCGAGGGGAGCAGTACTTC. The rearrangement uses TRBV27 and TRBJ2-7, with D perhaps TRBD2 (6 bases). The germline V gene encodes CDR1 MNHEY and CDR2 SMNVEV (reference sequence). This CDR3 region has 13 residues. The V end lost 6 bases, the J end lost 7 bases, and 16 bases lay between the germline ends.

In its sample, this clonotype was seen a few times. The chain is built from TRBV19 and TRBJ2-2; TRBD2 might be the D (6 bases). In germline, CDR1 is LNHDA, CDR2 SQIVND (reference sequence). CDR3 size: 16 residues. V was clipped by 3 bases and J by 5 bases, with 16 bases between them. This CDR3 is CASSIPGGAQTGELFF. CDR3 bases: TGTGCCAGTAGTATTCCGGGCGGGGCTCAAACCGGGGAGCTGTTTTTT.

At least ten counts were recorded for this clonotype. The V and J genes are TRBV6-2 or TRBV6-3 and TRBJ2-7; TRBD1 aligns across 11 bases. CDR3 length: 18 residues. V was clipped by 8 bases and J by 5 bases; unmatched bases: 20. Germline-derived CDR1 and CDR2 are MNHEY and SVGEGT. CDR3 protein: CASPPLSYRDRGYHEQYF. The CDR3 bases are TGTGCCAGCCCACCCCTATCATACCGGGACAGGGGGTACCACGAGCAGTACTTC.

In its sample, this clonotype was seen many times. The rearrangement uses TRBV15 and TRBJ2-5, with D perhaps given as TRBD1 or TRBD2 (5 bases each). The CDR3 extends over 13 amino acids. Germline CDR1 and CDR2: LNHNV and YYDKDF (reference sequence). Deletions cut 1 base from V and 4 bases from J, with 7 bases between. In nucleotides, the CDR3 is TGTGCCACCAGCAGAGGGGGGAGAGAGACCCAGTACTTC. It is translated as CATSRGGRETQYF.

This clonotype was observed many times. The chain employs TRBV12-3 or TRBV12-4 and TRBJ1-6; D unresolved. Trimming left V 3 bases short and J 10 bases short, with 10 bases between. The CDR3 loop spans 13 amino acids. CDR3: CASSLIESSPLHF. CDR3 bases: TGTGCCAGCAGTTTGATTGAGAGCTCACCCCTCCACTTT.

This clonotype showed up many times. The V gene is TRBV13, the J gene TRBJ2-7; 8 bases align to TRBD2. CDR3 length equals 15 residues. V shed 4 bases, J shed 4 bases, and the junction held 9 bases outside the gene matches. Germline V gene sequence: CDR1 PRHDT, CDR2 FYEKMQ (reference sequence). The CDR3 spells CASSSRAGGLYEQYF. For the CDR3, the DNA is TGTGCCAGCAGCTCTCGCGCGGGGGGCCTTTACGAGCAGTACTTC.

This clonotype was picked up a small number of times. The chain combines TRBV5-1 with TRBJ2-3; D unclear. Germline-derived CDR1 and CDR2 are SGHRS and YFSETQ. The CDR3 consists of 14 residues. V lost 3 bases and J lost 2, with 10 bases in between. The CDR3 DNA follows: TGCGCCAGCAGCTCGGCGGCAGTCACAGATACGCAGTATTTT. Its protein product is CASSSAAVTDTQYF.

This clonotype showed up many times. The chain couples TRBV20-1 to TRBJ2-1; D may match TRBD1 or TRBD2 (5 bases each). Trimming removed 2 bases from V and 8 bases from J, with 13 bases in between. The CDR3 length is 13 residues. The V gene's germline CDR1 is DFQATT and CDR2 SNEGSKA (reference sequence). CDR3 in DNA: TGCAGTGCTAGACTGAAATCGGGGCATGAGCAGTTCTTC. Encoded protein: CSARLKSGHEQFF.

This chain uses TRBV4-1 with TRBJ1-5; D gene uncertain. The CDR3 is made up of 14 amino acids. Trimming removed 3 bases from V and 7 bases from J, with 13 bases in between. The germline gives CDR1 MGHRA, CDR2 YSYEKL. This chain's CDR3 is CASSQGLGMQPQHF. The CDR3 nucleotides are TGCGCCAGCAGCCAGGGGTTGGGGATGCAGCCCCAGCATTTT.

There are many counts of this clonotype. The rearrangement uses TRBV27 and TRBJ2-7; 7 bases fit TRBD1. CDR1 and CDR2 from the germline V gene are MNHEY and SMNVEV (reference sequence). Trimming took 1 base from V and 0 from J; bases not matched to a gene: 6. The CDR3 covers 16 residues. The CDR3 loop reads CASSLFGTDLSYEQYF. CDR3 in DNA: TGTGCCAGCAGTTTATTTGGGACAGACCTCTCCTACGAGCAGTACTTC.

This clonotype showed up many times. The chain employs TRBV9 and TRBJ2-2; no reliable D call. Germline CDR1 reads SGDLS; CDR2 reads YYNGEE. CDR3 length equals 14 residues. With 0 bases removed from V and 8 bases from J, the gap between germline ends came to 11 bases. The CDR3 region is CASSVDGWMGELFF. In DNA form, the CDR3 reads TGTGCCAGCAGCGTAGATGGGTGGATGGGGGAGCTGTTTTTT.

This clonotype was found many times. The chain has TRBV28 and TRBJ1-1, with D hard to call. There are 16 residues in the CDR3. The V gene lost 5 bases and the J gene lost 2 bases, with 18 bases spanning the gap. In germline, CDR1 is MDHEN, CDR2 SYDVKM. CDR3 in amino acids: CASSPSGQSHNTEAFF. CDR3 DNA sequence: TGTGCCAGCAGTCCCTCCGGGCAGAGCCATAACACTGAAGCTTTCTTT.

This clonotype was observed many times. This chain connects TRBV13 to TRBJ1-4; D is unresolved. This CDR3 is built from 14 residues. From germline, CDR1 is PRHDT and CDR2 FYEKMQ (reference sequence). V was shortened by 3 bases and J by 2 bases, with 7 bases between the two germline ends. The CDR3 nucleotides are TGTGCCAGCAGCTTCATTGGGACTAATGAAAAACTGTTTTTT. Its translation: CASSFIGTNEKLFF.

This clonotype was seen repeatedly, ten times or more. The chain joins TRBV6-1 to TRBJ1-3; no reliable D call. CDR1 and CDR2 (germline): MNHNS, SASEGT. V was shortened by 4 bases and J by 0 bases, with 10 bases between the two germline ends. This CDR3 spans 15 amino acids. The CDR3 loop reads CASSVLQNSGNTIYF. The CDR3 region has the DNA TGTGCCAGCAGTGTCCTGCAGAACTCTGGAAACACCATATATTTT.